This T cell receptor (beta chain) comes out of a study of blood T cell repertoires in COVID-19 (dated by TCRdb to between 2020 and 2021). Background on the whole study: Samples covering the acute and convalescent phases of COVID-19 were provided by collaborators in the United States, Italy and Spain. The material from the prospective study consisted of cDNA or gDNA derived from T cells, B-cell-depleted T cells, or PBMCs. Deeply sampled blood TCRbeta repertoires from subjects exposed to, actively infected with, or recovered from COVID-19 were included in the dataset. The repertoires were released in a freely available public database meant as a resource for research on the immune response to SARS-CoV-2. Samples were obtained from the ongoing ImmuneRACE study (first 160 participants) and from over 1,000 subjects provided by 6 global collaborators. The sample metadata nearly always contained a de-identified subject ID, COVID-19 status, age in years and sex. HLA class I and class II types, where available, came from metadata supplied by the sample provider rather than from assay-based typing. Beyond this particular receptor, the publication reports: The quantity of clinical and demographic metadata differed by source and by participant and was supplied without curation.

In the prospective study, participants were 18 to 89 years old, resided in under 30 geographic areas of the United States, and were enrolled through a virtual design. To assign participants to cohorts, the prospective study relied on clinical history that participants themselves reported in a screening survey and a study questionnaire. In the prospective study, whole blood, serum and a nasopharyngeal or oropharyngeal swab were collected from each participant by mobile phlebotomists. Additional blood draws and questionnaires over an approximately two-month period could optionally be provided by prospective study participants. Blood samples from the prospective study were shipped frozen or at room temperature prior to DNA extraction. A note on this clone: Its binding antigen is unknown. No much larger clone exists at a distance of one base, and base qualities are not known.

The immunoSEQ Assay, a bias-controlled multiplex PCR, was used to amplify TCRbeta CDR3 regions from genomic DNA. The source study handled its data this way. The number of nucleated cells in each sample was estimated by amplification of reference gene primers within the assay. Sequence reads were collapsed and filtered to measure the absolute abundance of every unique TCRbeta CDR3 rearrangement. Productive Simpson clonality was computed per sample as the square root of Simpson's diversity index over productive rearrangements. In its TCRdb copy, this immuneACCESS table keeps in-frame sequences only and misses some clones. Where compared with another copy, unresolved V genes explain less than half of these, and the others have no known cause. V and J calls and clone size are copied from that table; D and trimming were computed from the DNA. This sample comprises approximately 250,000 clones, approximately 88% of them detected only once. The top ten clonotypes cover around 1.3% of the sample.

The TCR originated in a woman aged 40 to 50 with acute COVID-19. Sequences were obtained from PBMCs or T cells enriched from blood (not recorded which).

The nucleotide sequence is given as TGTGCCAGCAGCTATGGACAGGGGGTTTACAATGAGCAGTTCTTC. This gives the protein CASSYGQGVYNEQFF. The receptor chain draws on TRBV5-8 and TRBJ2-1, with TRBD1 identical over 10 junction bases. In the germline V gene, CDR1 corresponds to SGHTS and CDR2 to YDEGEE. At the junction V is shortened by 3 bases and J by 4 bases; bases outside the gene matches: 4. From its cysteine to its phenylalanine, the CDR3 spans 15 amino acids. The CDR3 DNA has 45 bases and is translated from base 1. Full variable domain (CDR3 extended with the reference TRBV5-8 and TRBJ2-1 proteins): EAGVTQSPTHLIKTRGQQATLRCSPISGHTSVYWYQQALGLGLQFLLWYDEGEERNRGNFPPRFSGRQFPNYSSELNVNALELEDSALYLCASSYGQGVYNEQFFGPGTRLTVL.